This is a list of T cell receptor beta chains from one sample in a study of cytomegalovirus exposure and HLA in healthy donors. Sequencing used immunoSEQ multiplex PCR; TCRdb keeps in-frame clones, though not all of them. Here the sample spans some 78,000 clones, under 90% being singletons. The sample consisted of PBMCs. The receptors here all came from a man aged 45-65 years in good health and CMV-seropositive. Both conserved end residues are part of each CDR3. D genes are given only for firm matches. Clone sizes are given selectively: once, few, many, or a class where the clone is expanded.

D | size | J | V | DNA | CDR3
TRBD1 | - | TRBJ2-7 | TRBV27 | TGTGCCAGCAGACCAGCCGGGACAGGGGGAGAAGGCGAGCAGTACTTC | CASRPAGTGGEGEQYF
- | - | TRBJ2-1 | TRBV27 | TGTGCCAGCAGTAAACAGGGAACCGAGTTCTTC | CASSKQGTEFF
- | - | TRBJ1-1 | TRBV7-2 | TGTGCCAGCAGCGCGGACAGGAACACTGAAGCTTTCTTT | CASSADRNTEAFF
- | - | TRBJ1-1 | TRBV9 | TGTGCCAGCGGCCTAAGGGGGAACGCTGAAGCTTTCTTT | CASGLRGNAEAFF
- | - | TRBJ2-2 | TRBV10-3 | TGTGCCATCAGTGAGTCGACTCTGGGGCCCGGGGAGCTGTTTTTT | CAISESTLGPGELFF
- | - | TRBJ2-7 | TRBV29-1 | TGCAGCGTTGATCAATCCGACACGTACGAGCAGTACTTC | CSVDQSDTYEQYF
- | - | TRBJ1-3 | TRBV27 | TGTGCCAGCAGTTTCCGCTTTTGGGCAGAGTTGGGAAACACCATATATTTT | CASSFRFWAELGNTIYF
TRBD1 | - | TRBJ2-7 | TRBV6-6 | TGTGCCAGCAGACAGGACAGGGAAGGCGAGCAGTACTTC | CASRQDREGEQYF
- | - | TRBJ2-1 | TRBV2 | TGTGCCAGCAGTGAATGGTCAGGGGAAAATGAGCAGTTCTTC | CASSEWSGENEQFF
TRBD2 | once | TRBJ2-1 | TRBV30 | TGTGCCTGGAGTTCTAGCGGGAGGGGGTACAATGAGCAGTTCTTC | CAWSSSGRGYNEQFF
TRBD1 | - | TRBJ2-5 | TRBV7-6 | TGTGCCAGCAGCACGGGACAGGTGGGGACCCAGTACTTC | CASSTGQVGTQYF
TRBD2 | - | TRBJ2-1 | TRBV27 | TGTGCCAGCAGACCCGGGACTAGCGGGAGAAATGAACAGTTCTTC | CASRPGTSGRNEQFF
TRBD1 | - | TRBJ1-4 | TRBV27 | TGTGCCAGCAGCCGGGACAGGGGAGAAAATGAAAAACTGTTTTTT | CASSRDRGENEKLFF
- | once | TRBJ2-5 | TRBV14 | TGTGCCAGCAGCCAAGATGGCGGGAATGGAGAGACCCAGTACTTC | CASSQDGGNGETQYF
TRBD2 | - | TRBJ2-5 | TRBV25-1 | TGTGCCAGCAGTGCCGCGGGAGGAGTGGAGACCCAGTACTTC | CASSAAGGVETQYF
- | - | TRBJ2-7 | TRBV30 | TGTGCCTGGAGTCCCTTGGAGGGGTCCTCCTACGAGCAGTACTTC | CAWSPLEGSSYEQYF
TRBD2 | - | TRBJ2-1 | TRBV5-1 | TGCGCCAGCAGCCCCGGGACTAGCGGGAGTAAGTCTAATGAGCAGTTCTTC | CASSPGTSGSKSNEQFF
TRBD2 | - | TRBJ2-7 | TRBV19 | TGTGCCAGTAGTTCGGTAGCGGGAATCTACGAGCAGTACTTC | CASSSVAGIYEQYF
- | - | TRBJ1-4 | TRBV14 | TGTGCCAGCAGCCCCGACCTAGCAACTAATGAAAAACTGTTTTTT | CASSPDLATNEKLFF
- | - | TRBJ1-5 | TRBV7-6 | TGTGCCAGCAGCCCCGAGGAGGGTGGTCATTTT | CASSPEEGGHF
- | - | TRBJ2-5 | TRBV7-3 | TGTGCCAGCAGCTTATCCAACCAAGAGACCCAGTACTTC | CASSLSNQETQYF
- | few | TRBJ2-7 | TRBV6-1 | TGTGCCATGGGAAGGGGATCGGTCGAGCAGTACTTC | CAMGRGSVEQYF
- | - | TRBJ1-5 | TRBV27 | TGTGCCAGCAGTCTGTACAGTTACAATCAGCCCCAGCATTTT | CASSLYSYNQPQHF
- | - | TRBJ1-3 | TRBV5-4 | TGTGCCAGCAGCTTGATGGGAGAAAACACCATATATTTT | CASSLMGENTIYF
TRBD2 | few | TRBJ2-5 | TRBV4-2 | TGTGCCAGCAGCCAATATAGTTCCGGGACTAGCGCGTACCAAGAGACCCAGTACTTC | CASSQYSSGTSAYQETQYF
TRBD1 | - | TRBJ2-7 | TRBV27 | TGTGCCAGCAGTTCCGGGCGGGGGACAGGGGACGAGCAGTACTTC | CASSSGRGTGDEQYF
- | few | TRBJ1-1 | TRBV10-3 | TGTGCCATCAGCGATAATACAGGGAACACTGAAGCTTTCTTT | CAISDNTGNTEAFF
- | - | TRBJ2-5 | TRBV20-1 | TGCAGTGCCAACACAGGGGAGACCCAGTACTTC | CSANTGETQYF
TRBD2 | - | TRBJ2-5 | TRBV7-2 | TGTGCCAGCAGCCCAAACGGACTAGCGGGATTCGTAGAGACCCAGTACTTC | CASSPNGLAGFVETQYF
TRBD1 | few | TRBJ2-1 | TRBV5-4 | TGTGCCAGCAGCTCCGGACAGGGAGAGCAGTTCTTC | CASSSGQGEQFF
TRBD1 | - | TRBJ1-1 | TRBV19 | TGTGCCAGTAGTGGACAGGCGGGAACTGAAGCTTTCTTT | CASSGQAGTEAFF
- | - | TRBJ2-5 | TRBV6-5 | TGTGCCAGCAGTTACTCGAATGTGGGGGACTCCCCGTACTTC | CASSYSNVGDSPYF
TRBD1 | - | TRBJ1-2 | TRBV6-5 | TGTGCCAGCAGAGAAGGACAGGGGCGAAGCTACACCTTC | CASREGQGRSYTF
- | - | TRBJ1-2 | TRBV30 | TGTGCCTGGGGGAGGGGGGAGGGCTATGGCTACACCTTC | CAWGRGEGYGYTF
TRBD1 | - | TRBJ2-2 | TRBV7-2 | TGTGCCAGCGAACAGGGGGTTTCCACCGGGGAGCTGTTTTTT | CASEQGVSTGELFF
TRBD1 | - | TRBJ2-7 | TRBV7-9 | TGTGCCAGCAGTGTAGTGACAGGGAGTTTCTACGAGCAGTACTTC | CASSVVTGSFYEQYF
- | - | TRBJ1-2 | TRBV5-6 | TGTGCCAGCAGCTTGGGCGCCGTCGGGGCTAACTATGGCTACACCTTC | CASSLGAVGANYGYTF
- | - | TRBJ2-5 | TRBV7-9 | TGTGCCAGCAGCTTTTCAGAGGGCTTGGAGACCCAGTACTTC | CASSFSEGLETQYF
- | - | TRBJ2-5 | TRBV25-1 | TGTGCCAGCAGTGACCGCTACCTACAAGAGACCCAGTACTTC | CASSDRYLQETQYF
- | - | TRBJ2-1 | TRBV7-9 | TGTGCCAGCAGCTTGTCCCGAGCGGAAGAGCAGTTCTTC | CASSLSRAEEQFF
TRBD2 | - | TRBJ2-7 | TRBV6-6 | TGTGCCAGCAGTGGGGGAGGGTCCTACGAGCAGTACTTC | CASSGGGSYEQYF
- | - | TRBJ1-2 | TRBV5-4 | TGTGCCAGCAGCTTAGGGGTCGCCATACATCCTAACTATGGCTACACCTTC | CASSLGVAIHPNYGYTF
TRBD1 | - | TRBJ2-5 | TRBV5-1 | TGCGCCAGCAGCCGAATGCGGGACAGGGGGCGGGAGACCCAGTACTTC | CASSRMRDRGRETQYF
TRBD1 | once | TRBJ1-1 | TRBV27 | TGTGCCAGCAGCAAAACAGGGGTTCAAGCTGAAGCTTTCTTT | CASSKTGVQAEAFF
TRBD2 | medium-sized | TRBJ2-1 | TRBV5-1 | TGCGCCAGCAGCTTTACTAGCGGGAGCAATGAGCAGTTCTTC | CASSFTSGSNEQFF
- | - | TRBJ1-2 | TRBV19 | TGTGCCAGTAGTATGGGGCCCTATGGCTACACCTTC | CASSMGPYGYTF
- | - | TRBJ1-5 | TRBV7-6 | TGTGCCAGCAGCTTAGACTTCAATCAGCCCCAGCATTTT | CASSLDFNQPQHF
- | - | TRBJ2-7 | TRBV29-1 | TGCAGCGTTGTTCAGGGAATCTACGAGCAGTACTTC | CSVVQGIYEQYF
TRBD1 | once | TRBJ2-7 | TRBV7-6 | TGTGCCAGCAGCGAGACAGGGTACTCCTACGAGCAGTACTTC | CASSETGYSYEQYF
- | few | TRBJ1-5 | TRBV19 | TGTGCCAGTAGTAACCTCCAGGGCTCCAATCAGCCCCAGCATTTT | CASSNLQGSNQPQHF
TRBD1 | - | TRBJ1-5 | TRBV4-2 | TGTGCCAGCAGCCCTGGGGGGGGACAGGGAGGGAATCAGCCCCAGCATTTT | CASSPGGGQGGNQPQHF
- | - | TRBJ2-1 | TRBV4-2 | TGTGCCAGCAGCCAAGATCGGCTTGAAGCGGAGACCCACTACAATGAGCAGTTCTTC | CASSQDRLEAETHYNEQFF
- | few | TRBJ1-1 | TRBV30 | TGTGCCTGGAGTAGGAGGGCTCCTCAGTTTGAAGCTTTCTTT | CAWSRRAPQFEAFF
- | - | TRBJ1-1 | TRBV4-1 | TGCGCCAGCAGCCTAGACTTGGGGGCGAACACTGAAGCTTTCTTT | CASSLDLGANTEAFF
TRBD1 | - | TRBJ2-7 | TRBV5-1 | TGCGCCAGCAGCATGGACGGACAGGGGTACGAGCAGTACTTC | CASSMDGQGYEQYF
TRBD2 | - | TRBJ2-1 | TRBV4-1 | TGCGCCAGCAGCCACATTAGCGGGAGGGCCTCTGATGAGCAGTTCTTC | CASSHISGRASDEQFF
- | - | TRBJ1-2 | TRBV14 | TGTGCCAGCAGCCAAGACAGGGAATATGGCTACACCTTC | CASSQDREYGYTF
TRBD2 | - | TRBJ2-7 | TRBV19 | TGTGCCAGTAGTAGGACTAGCGCCTACTACGAGCAGTACTTC | CASSRTSAYYEQYF
TRBD2 | once | TRBJ2-5 | TRBV2 | TGTGCCAGCAGGCCGGGACTATCCCAAGAGACCCAGTACTTC | CASRPGLSQETQYF
- | few | TRBJ2-7 | TRBV25-1 | TGTGCCAGCAGTCGGGCGGAGTGGGGGGTCGAGCAGTACTTC | CASSRAEWGVEQYF